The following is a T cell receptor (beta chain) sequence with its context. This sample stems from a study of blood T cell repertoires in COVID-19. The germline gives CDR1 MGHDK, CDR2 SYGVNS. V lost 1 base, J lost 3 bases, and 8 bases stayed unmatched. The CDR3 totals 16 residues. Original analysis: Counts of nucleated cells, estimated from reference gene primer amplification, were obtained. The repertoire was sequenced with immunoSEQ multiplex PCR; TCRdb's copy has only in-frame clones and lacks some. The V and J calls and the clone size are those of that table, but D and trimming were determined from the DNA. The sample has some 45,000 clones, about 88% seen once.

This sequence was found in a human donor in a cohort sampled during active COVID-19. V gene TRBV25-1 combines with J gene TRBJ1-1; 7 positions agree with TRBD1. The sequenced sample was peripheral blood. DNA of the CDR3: TGTGCCAGCAGTGAATTTGGCAGGGGGGCCGACACTGAAGCTTTCTTT. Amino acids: CASSEFGRGADTEAFF.